The clone carrying this TCR beta chain was recorded only once. Its target is not known. These data belong to a study of graft-versus-host responses after intestinal transplantation. The wider study: Transplants given to recipients were multivisceral, liver-intestinal, or isolated intestinal. Broader study findings: Individuals who had graft-donor T cell macrochimerism had allografts that showed high graft-versus-host to host-versus-graft clonal ratios.

The repertoire was sequenced with immunoSEQ multiplex PCR; TCRdb's copy has only in-frame clones and lacks some. The repertoire holds fewer than 95,000 clones, with less than 95% as singletons. The receptor was isolated from a human donor who was the organ donor for an intestinal transplant. The source material was unstimulated CD8+ T cells sorted from spleen or lymph node cells, sampled before transplant.

As DNA, the CDR3 is TGTGCCAGCAGTTCCACAGGGGGCTACTATGGCTACACCTTC. Protein product: CASSSTGGYYGYTF. The gene calls are TRBV27 and TRBJ1-2; 9 bases are shared with TRBD1. This CDR3 contains 14 residues. J gave up 3 bases and V 4 bases, and 3 bases lay outside the gene matches. The germline V gene encodes CDR1 MNHEY and CDR2 SMNVEV (reference sequence).